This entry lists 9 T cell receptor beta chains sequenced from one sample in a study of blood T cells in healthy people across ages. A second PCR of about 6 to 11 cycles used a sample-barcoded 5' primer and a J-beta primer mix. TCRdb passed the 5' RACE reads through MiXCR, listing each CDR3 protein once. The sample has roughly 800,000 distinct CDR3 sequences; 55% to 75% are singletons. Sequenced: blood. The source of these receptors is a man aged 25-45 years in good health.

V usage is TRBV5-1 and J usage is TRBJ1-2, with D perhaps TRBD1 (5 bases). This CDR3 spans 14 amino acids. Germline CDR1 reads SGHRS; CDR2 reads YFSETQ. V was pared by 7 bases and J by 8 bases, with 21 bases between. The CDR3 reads CASQPDRNPEGYTF. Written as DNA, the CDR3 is TGCGCCAGCCAACCCGACAGAAACCCCGAAGGCTACACCTTC.

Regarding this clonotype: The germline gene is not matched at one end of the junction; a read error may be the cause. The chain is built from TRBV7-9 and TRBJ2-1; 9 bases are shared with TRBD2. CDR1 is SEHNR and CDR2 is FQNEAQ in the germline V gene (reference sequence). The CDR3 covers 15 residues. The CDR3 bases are TGTGCCAGCAGTGAGCGCGGGGGGGGCTACAATGGGCAGTTCTTC. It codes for CASSERGGGYNGQFF. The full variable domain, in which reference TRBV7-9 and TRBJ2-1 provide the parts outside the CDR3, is DTGVSQNPRHKITKRGQNVTFRCDPISEHNRLYWYRQTLGQGPEFLTYFQNEAQLEKSRLLSDRFSAERPKGSFSTLEIQRTEQGDSAMYLCASSERGGGYNGQFFGPGTRLTVL.

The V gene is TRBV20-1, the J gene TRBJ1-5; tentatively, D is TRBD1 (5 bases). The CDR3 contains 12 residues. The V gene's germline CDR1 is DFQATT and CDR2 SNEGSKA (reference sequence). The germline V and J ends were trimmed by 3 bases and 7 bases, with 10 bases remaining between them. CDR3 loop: CSASQGDQPQHF. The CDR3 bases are TGCAGTGCTAGCCAAGGGGACCAGCCCCAGCATTTT.

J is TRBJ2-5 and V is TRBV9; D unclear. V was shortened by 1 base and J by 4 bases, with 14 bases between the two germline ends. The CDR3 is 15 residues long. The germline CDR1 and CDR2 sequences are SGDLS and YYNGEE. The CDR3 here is CASSVWGSSGETQYF. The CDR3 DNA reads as TGTGCCAGCAGCGTATGGGGTAGTAGTGGAGAGACCCAGTACTTC.

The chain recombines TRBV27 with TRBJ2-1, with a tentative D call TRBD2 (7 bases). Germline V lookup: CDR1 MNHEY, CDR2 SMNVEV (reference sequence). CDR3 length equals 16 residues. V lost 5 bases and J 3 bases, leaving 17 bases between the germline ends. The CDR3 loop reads CASSPDQGGGYNEQFF. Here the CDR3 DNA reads TGTGCCAGCAGTCCCGACCAAGGGGGGGGCTACAATGAGCAGTTCTTC.

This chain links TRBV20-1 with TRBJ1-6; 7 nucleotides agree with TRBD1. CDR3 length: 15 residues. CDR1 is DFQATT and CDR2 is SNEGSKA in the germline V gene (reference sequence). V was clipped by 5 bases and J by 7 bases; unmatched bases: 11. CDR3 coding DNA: TGCAGTGCTCCCCACCCTACAGGGGTAAATTCACCCCTCCACTTT. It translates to CSAPHPTGVNSPLHF.

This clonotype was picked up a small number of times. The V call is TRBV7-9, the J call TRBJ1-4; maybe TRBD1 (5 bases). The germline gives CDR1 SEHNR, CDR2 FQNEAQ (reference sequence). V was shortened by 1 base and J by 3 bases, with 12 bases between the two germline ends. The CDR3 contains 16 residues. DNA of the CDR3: TGTGCCAGCAGCTTAGGAGCGGCAGGGCCTAATGAAAAACTGTTTTTT. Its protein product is CASSLGAAGPNEKLFF.

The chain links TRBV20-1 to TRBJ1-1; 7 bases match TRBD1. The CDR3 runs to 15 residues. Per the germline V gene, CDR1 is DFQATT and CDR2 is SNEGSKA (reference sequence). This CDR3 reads CGIRQGNRENTEAFF. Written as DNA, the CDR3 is TGCGGGATTCGACAGGGAAATAGAGAGAACACTGAAGCTTTCTTT.

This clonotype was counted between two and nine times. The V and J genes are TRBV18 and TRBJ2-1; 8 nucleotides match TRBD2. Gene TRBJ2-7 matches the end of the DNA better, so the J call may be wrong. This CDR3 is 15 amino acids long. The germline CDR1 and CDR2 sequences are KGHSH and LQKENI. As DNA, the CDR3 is TGTGCCAGCTCACCCTCGGGAGGGCCCTACAATGAGCAGTACTTC. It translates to CASSPSGGPYNEQYF.